This T cell receptor beta chain was sequenced for a study of T cell changes during pregnancy in multiple sclerosis. Generated by immunoSEQ multiplex PCR, the TCRdb table keeps only in-frame clones and is missing some. The table lists 80,000 or so clones, about 91% of them singletons. The junction had 7 bases not matched to a gene; V was cut back by 5 bases and J by 6 bases. Germline V gives CDR1 MNHEY, CDR2 SMNVEV (reference sequence). This CDR3 has 13 residues. The sequence was obtained from a female donor with multiple sclerosis, enrolled in a pregnancy study. Sequencing used peripheral blood, obtained before pregnancy. This rearrangement joins TRBV27 to TRBJ2-7, with TRBD1 matching 7 bases. CDR3 nucleotide sequence: TGTGCCAGCAGTATGCCTGGGACAGCCGAGCAGTACTTC. It codes for CASSMPGTAEQYF.